These 27 T cell receptor beta chains were sequenced from one sample in a study of blood T cell repertoires in COVID-19. Assay: immunoSEQ multiplex PCR; the TCRdb copy retains only in-frame clones and omits some. The sample contains hundreds of thousands of clones, 85% to 90% of which appear only once. The sample was peripheral blood. The receptors stem from a woman in her sixties or seventies with COVID-19, enrolled during active disease.

The chain uses TRBV7-8 and TRBJ1-6; D possibly corresponds to TRBD1 (6 bases). This CDR3 has 13 residues. Germline CDR1 is SGHVS and CDR2 is FQNEAQ. V was clipped by 1 base and J by 10 bases, with 8 bases between them. The CDR3 sequence: CASSLVQGSPLHF. The CDR3 nucleotides read TGTGCCAGCAGCTTAGTGCAGGGGTCACCCCTCCACTTT. Full variable domain (rest looked up from reference TRBV7-8 and TRBJ1-6): GAGVSQSPRYKVAKRGQDVALRCDPISGHVSLFWYQQALGQGPEFLTYFQNEAQLDKSGLPSDRFFAERPEGSVSTLKIQRTQQEDSAVYLCASSLVQGSPLHFGNGTRLTVT.

CDR3 sequence reads: CASSYMQGHYGYTF. The CDR3 nucleotides read TGTGCCAGCAGTTACATGCAGGGTCACTATGGCTACACCTTC. J is TRBJ1-2 and V is TRBV6-5, with TRBD1 as a possible D gene (5 bases). CDR1 MNHEY and CDR2 SVGAGI come from the germline V gene. This CDR3 is built from 14 residues. Trimming removed 2 bases at V and 3 bases at J, with 10 bases between.

The chain combines TRBV28 with TRBJ2-4, with D perhaps matching TRBD2 (6 bases). The V and J ends lost 3 bases and 0 bases respectively, with 12 bases between them. Looked up from germline, CDR1 is MDHEN and CDR2 is SYDVKM. The CDR3 is 16 residues long. CDR3 protein: CASSLEGSLAKNIQYF. CDR3 DNA: TGTGCCAGCAGTTTGGAGGGGTCGCTAGCCAAAAACATTCAGTACTTC. Full variable domain (remainder filled in from reference TRBV28 and TRBJ2-4): DVKVTQSSRYLVKRTGEKVFLECVQDMDHENMFWYRQDPGLGLRLIYFSYDVKMKEKGDIPEGYSVSREKKERFSLILESASTNQTSMYLCASSLEGSLAKNIQYFGAGTRLSVL.

The V and J genes are TRBV10-3 and TRBJ2-1; 11 nucleotides line up with TRBD2. There are 13 residues in the CDR3. Germline-derived CDR1 and CDR2 are ENHRY and SYGVKD. J lost 5 bases, V lost 10 bases, and 4 bases had no gene match. The CDR3 protein is CATGTSGNNEQFF. The CDR3, as DNA: TGTGCCACCGGGACTAGCGGCAACAATGAGCAGTTCTTC.

The V and J genes are TRBV11-2 and TRBJ2-5; D perhaps matches TRBD2 (7 bases). CDR3 length: 14 amino acids. Germline V gene lookup returns CDR1 SGHAT and CDR2 FQNNGV. V shed 3 bases and J shed 3 bases, with 11 bases lying between them. CDR3 in amino acids: CASSFRGGEETQYF. For the CDR3, the DNA is TGTGCCAGCAGCTTCAGGGGAGGGGAAGAGACCCAGTACTTC.

This chain connects TRBV7-8 to TRBJ2-7; maybe TRBD2 (6 bases). Trimming took off 5 bases at V and 7 bases at J, with 15 bases between the two ends. The CDR3 has 13 amino acids. Germline V CDR1 and CDR2: SGHVS, FQNEAQ. The CDR3 nucleotides read TGTGCCAGCAGCCCTAGGGGAGGAAGGGAGCAGTACTTC. This translates into CASSPRGGREQYF.

The CDR3 here is CASSHWTNYEQYF. The CDR3 DNA reads TGTGCCAGCAGCCATTGGACTAACTACGAGCAGTACTTC. The chain is built from TRBV7-9 and TRBJ2-7, with a possible D match to TRBD2 (6 bases). Trimming removed 5 bases from V and 3 bases from J, with 11 bases in between. Per germline, CDR1 SEHNR and CDR2 FQNEAQ (reference sequence). The CDR3 is made up of 13 amino acids.

This chain joins TRBV10-3 and TRBJ1-1, with TRBD1 matching 7 bases. V gave up 10 bases and J gave up 11 bases; unmatched junction bases: 10. In germline, CDR1 is ENHRY, CDR2 SYGVKD. The CDR3 extends over 11 amino acids. This chain's CDR3 is CATQDREPAFF. For the CDR3, the DNA is TGTGCCACCCAAGACAGGGAGCCGGCTTTCTTT.

J is TRBJ2-5 and V is TRBV6-1; 9 bases agree with TRBD2. Germline V CDR1 and CDR2: MNHNS, SASEGT. Trimming cost V 4 bases and J 4 bases; bases outside gene matches: 10. The CDR3 length is 16 residues. DNA for the CDR3: TGTGCCAGCAGTGGGTGGCGGGGGGGGATTGGAGAGACCCAGTACTTC. Translating gives CASSGWRGGIGETQYF.

V usage is TRBV7-2 and J usage is TRBJ1-1; 9 bases align to TRBD1. Germline CDR1 reads SGHTA; CDR2 reads FQGNSA. CDR3 length equals 13 residues. With V trimmed by 6 bases and J by 3 bases, 2 bases remained unmatched. The CDR3 region is CASRDRGYTEAFF. CDR3 sequence (DNA): TGTGCCAGCAGGGACAGGGGTTACACTGAAGCTTTCTTT.

This rearrangement joins TRBV4-2 to TRBJ1-3, with 10 bases that match TRBD1. Per the germline V gene, CDR1 is LGHNA and CDR2 is YNFKEQ. The CDR3 spans 16 residues. V lost 4 bases to trimming and J lost 2 bases; unmatched junction nucleotides: 5. The CDR3 spells CASSRQGANPGNTIYF. The CDR3 bases are TGTGCCAGCAGCCGACAGGGGGCAAATCCTGGAAACACCATATATTTT.

This clone has a handful of counts. This chain connects TRBV24-1 to TRBJ2-3; 13 bases fit TRBD2. CDR1 is KGHDR, CDR2 SFDVKD, per germline. V trimming: 3 bases; J trimming: 5 bases; junction bases outside the gene matches: 7. The CDR3 runs to 17 residues. The CDR3 here is CATSDGGTSGVRDTQYF. CDR3 DNA: TGTGCCACCAGTGATGGTGGGACTAGCGGGGTGAGAGATACGCAGTATTTT.

The chain combines TRBV3-1 (or the pseudogene TRBV3-2) with TRBJ2-2; D remains unclear. V dropped 0 bases and J dropped 4 bases, with 12 bases sitting between them. CDR1 LGHDT and CDR2 YNNKEL come from the germline V gene (reference sequence). The CDR3 is made up of 16 amino acids. CDR3 residues: CASSQDVSYTTGELFF. The CDR3 DNA follows: TGTGCCAGCAGCCAAGACGTTAGCTATACCACCGGGGAGCTGTTTTTT.

The J gene is TRBJ2-3, the V gene TRBV9, with TRBD1 matching over 10 bases. V lost 0 bases to trimming and J lost 5 bases; unmatched junction nucleotides: 3. Germline V gives CDR1 SGDLS, CDR2 YYNGEE. There are 15 residues in the CDR3. The CDR3 here is CASSVGGQGKDTQYF. DNA for the CDR3: TGTGCCAGCAGCGTAGGGGGACAGGGGAAAGATACGCAGTATTTT.

V usage is TRBV6-2 or TRBV6-3 and J usage is TRBJ1-3, with 8 nucleotides matching TRBD1. Per the germline V gene, CDR1 is MNHEY and CDR2 is SVGEGT. Trimming took 6 bases from V and 0 from J; bases not matched to a gene: 7. The CDR3 loop spans 16 amino acids. This CDR3 is CASSPGQGISGNTIYF. CDR3 sequence (DNA): TGTGCCAGCAGCCCTGGACAGGGCATCTCTGGAAACACCATATATTTT.

This sequence joins TRBV5-5 and TRBJ1-1; 7 nucleotides agree with TRBD1. This CDR3 has 13 residues. CDR1 and CDR2 (germline): SGHKS, YYEKEE (reference sequence). The ends lost 6 bases at V and 1 base at J; junction bases unmatched: 3. CDR3 in amino acids: CASTGTANTEAFF. DNA for the CDR3: TGTGCCAGCACAGGGACAGCGAACACTGAAGCTTTCTTT.

This clone was observed a single time. The rearrangement links TRBV4-3 to TRBJ1-2, with a weak D call TRBD1 (6 bases). The ends were cut back, 0 bases at V and 7 bases at J, with 12 bases in the middle. The CDR3 is 14 residues long. Germline-derived CDR1 and CDR2 are LGHNA and YSLEER. CDR3 loop: CASSQDRGQIGYTF. In DNA form, the CDR3 reads TGCGCCAGCAGCCAAGACAGGGGACAAATTGGCTACACCTTC.

The chain couples TRBV25-1 to TRBJ2-7; 9 bases are a match to TRBD1. V shed 4 bases and J 6 bases; nucleotides not matched to a gene: 7. This CDR3 has 14 amino acids. Germline lookup yields CDR1 MGHDK and CDR2 SYGVNS. The CDR3 region has the DNA TGTGCCAGCAGTGTTGGACAGGGGAGGTTCGAGCAGTACTTC. It translates to CASSVGQGRFEQYF.

The chain employs TRBV11-2 and TRBJ1-2, with D possibly TRBD1 on 6 matching bases. Trimming took off 3 bases at V and 5 bases at J, with 10 bases between the two ends. CDR1 SGHAT and CDR2 FQNNGV come from the germline V gene. CDR3 size: 13 residues. The CDR3 DNA reads as TGTGCCAGCAGCTTGGGGGCAGAGTATGGCTACACCTTC. This translates into CASSLGAEYGYTF.

The chain joins TRBV4-1 to TRBJ1-4; 10 bases are shared with TRBD1. This CDR3 contains 15 residues. V gave up 0 bases and J gave up 8 bases; unmatched junction bases: 3. Germline CDR1 is MGHRA and CDR2 is YSYEKL. The CDR3 DNA reads as TGCGCCAGCAGCCAAGACGGGACAGGGGACGAAAAACTGTTTTTT. Amino acids: CASSQDGTGDEKLFF.

This clone was seen a handful of times. The chain combines TRBV14 with TRBJ2-5, with 12 bases fitting TRBD1. The CDR3 is made up of 21 amino acids. V was clipped by 4 bases and J by 5 bases; unmatched bases: 23. The germline V gene encodes CDR1 SGHDN and CDR2 FVKESK. The CDR3 reads CASSPKRPGTGGLGRVETQYF. The CDR3, as DNA: TGTGCCAGCAGCCCGAAACGCCCCGGGACAGGGGGCCTAGGCCGCGTGGAGACCCAGTACTTC.

The J gene is TRBJ2-1, the V gene TRBV6-5, with 11 bases matching TRBD1. The CDR3 has 16 amino acids. V shed 2 bases and J 7 bases; nucleotides not matched to a gene: 7. Germline loops: CDR1 MNHEY, CDR2 SVGAGI. The CDR3 loop reads CASSYDRTGGANEQFF. DNA of the CDR3: TGTGCCAGCAGTTACGATAGGACAGGGGGCGCGAATGAGCAGTTCTTC.

The sample holds a few counts of this clone. The CDR3 coding sequence is TGTGCCACTCCTCTCCCCATACTAGCGGGGGACACCGGGGAGCTGTTTTTT. Translating it yields CATPLPILAGDTGELFF. V is TRBV7-9 and J is TRBJ2-2; TRBD2 matches at 11 bases. Per the germline V gene, CDR1 is SEHNR and CDR2 is FQNEAQ (reference sequence). The junction had 13 bases not matched to a gene; V was cut back by 10 bases and J by 3 bases. This CDR3 is 17 amino acids long.

V usage is TRBV3-1 (or the pseudogene TRBV3-2) and J usage is TRBJ2-5; 8 positions match TRBD2. V dropped 3 bases and J dropped 4; count of bases not matched to a gene: 7. The germline CDR1 and CDR2 sequences are LGHDT and YNNKEL (reference sequence). This CDR3 has 15 amino acids. The CDR3 DNA follows: TGTGCCAGCAGCCAGAGCGGGGGCCTCCTAGAGACCCAGTACTTC. The encoded protein is CASSQSGGLLETQYF.

The chain links TRBV5-4 to TRBJ2-1; TRBD1 matches at 8 bases. CDR3 length: 14 residues. Germline CDR1 is SGHNT and CDR2 is YYREEE (reference sequence). Trimming at V came to 3 bases and at J to 6 bases, leaving 5 bases not matched to a gene. The CDR3 loop is CASSSRDRSNEQFF. For the CDR3, the DNA is TGTGCCAGCAGCTCCCGGGACAGGTCCAATGAGCAGTTCTTC.

The V gene is TRBV7-2, the J gene TRBJ1-5; a possible D gene is TRBD1 (5 bases). This CDR3 is built from 17 residues. Looked up from germline, CDR1 is SGHTA and CDR2 is FQGNSA. The germline V and J ends were trimmed by 5 bases and 0 bases, with 17 bases remaining between them. The DNA for the CDR3 is TGTGCCAGCAGCCCAAGGGGAGGTACCGATAGCAATCAGCCCCAGCATTTT. As protein: CASSPRGGTDSNQPQHF.

The chain links TRBV28 to TRBJ2-5; TRBD1 matches at 7 bases. The CDR3 runs to 14 residues. CDR1 MDHEN and CDR2 SYDVKM come from the germline V gene. J lost 5 bases, V lost 6 bases, and 9 bases had no gene match. The CDR3 region is CASSPRGRLETQYF. The CDR3 DNA reads TGTGCCAGCAGCCCGAGGGGGCGCCTGGAGACCCAGTACTTC.